The sequence of this T cell receptor (beta chain) was determined in a study of T cells expressing NK-cell markers. Study-wide context: Seropositivity for HCMV was found in most of the eight sequenced donors, with one seronegative.

Beta-chain TCR cDNA was generated via 5'RACE template switching with UMIs. TCRdb re-analyzed the 5' RACE reads; it lists each CDR3 protein once, without DNA. The sample shows roughly 300,000 distinct CDR3 sequences, and around 4.3% sits with its ten largest clones. For this clonotype: The antigen is undetermined.

The CDR3 runs to 13 residues. Germline values: CDR1 DFQATT, CDR2 SNEGSKA (reference sequence). Study outcomes and limitations: Clarity on HCMV specificity was lacking for the expanded NKG2C+ T cell clones. The leading position in the CD3+CD56-NKG2C+ fraction of several donors also went to these clonotypes.

Sequenced input: blood T cells: a sorted CD56 or NKG2C T cell subset, CD4+ or CD8+ T cells, or bulk PBMC T cells (not recorded which). This TCR was recovered from a woman aged 18 to 75 in good health. The chain employs TRBV20-1 and TRBJ2-7. The CDR3 region is CSAQGQGPYEQYF.